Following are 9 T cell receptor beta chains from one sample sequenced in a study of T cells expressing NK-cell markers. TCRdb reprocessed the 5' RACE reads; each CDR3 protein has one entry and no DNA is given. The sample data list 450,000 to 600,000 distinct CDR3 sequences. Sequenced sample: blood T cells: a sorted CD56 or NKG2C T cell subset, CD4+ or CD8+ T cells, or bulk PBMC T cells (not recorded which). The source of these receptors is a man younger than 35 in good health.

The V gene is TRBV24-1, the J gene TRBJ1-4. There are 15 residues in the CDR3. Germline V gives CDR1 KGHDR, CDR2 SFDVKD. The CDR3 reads CATSEGGELNEKLFF.

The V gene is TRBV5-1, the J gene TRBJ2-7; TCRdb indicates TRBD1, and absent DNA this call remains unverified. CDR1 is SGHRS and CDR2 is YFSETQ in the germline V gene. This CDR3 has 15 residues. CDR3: CASSPAGQTSYEQYF.

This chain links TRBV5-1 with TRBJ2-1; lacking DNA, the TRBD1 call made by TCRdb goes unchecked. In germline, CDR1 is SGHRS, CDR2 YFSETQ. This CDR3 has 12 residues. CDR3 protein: CASSNPDRWEFF.

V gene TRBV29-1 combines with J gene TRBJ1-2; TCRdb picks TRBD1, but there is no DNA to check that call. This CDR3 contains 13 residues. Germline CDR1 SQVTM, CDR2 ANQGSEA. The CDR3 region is CSVGDRAHYGYTF.

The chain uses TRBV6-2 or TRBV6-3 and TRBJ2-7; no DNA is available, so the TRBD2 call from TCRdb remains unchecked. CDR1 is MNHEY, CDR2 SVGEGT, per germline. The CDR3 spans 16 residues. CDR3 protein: CASSYLPSGVSYEQYF.

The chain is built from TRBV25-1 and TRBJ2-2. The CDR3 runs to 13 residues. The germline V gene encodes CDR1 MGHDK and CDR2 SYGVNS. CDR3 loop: CASSGVGGGELFF.

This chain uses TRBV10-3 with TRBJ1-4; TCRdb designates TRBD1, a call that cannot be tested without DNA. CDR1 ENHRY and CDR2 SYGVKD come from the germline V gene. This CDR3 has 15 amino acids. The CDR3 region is CAISESEQGNEKLFF.

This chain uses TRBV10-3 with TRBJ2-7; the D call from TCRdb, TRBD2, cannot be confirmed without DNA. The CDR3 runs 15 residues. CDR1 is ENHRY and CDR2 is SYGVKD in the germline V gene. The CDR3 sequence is CAISEPGTSVEEQYF.

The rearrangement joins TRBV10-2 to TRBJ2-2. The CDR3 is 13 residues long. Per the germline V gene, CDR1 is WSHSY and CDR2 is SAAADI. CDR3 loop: CAIRSDGTGELFF.